Presented here are 20 T cell receptor beta chains from one specimen sequenced in a study of blood T cell repertoires in COVID-19. Some clones are missing from TCRdb's copy, which holds only in-frame ones; the method was immunoSEQ multiplex PCR. The data contain approximately 330,000 clones, approximately 88% of them singletons. The sample consisted of peripheral blood. The receptors derive from a woman aged 50 to 65 with active or convalescent COVID-19.

The rearrangement joins TRBV5-1 to TRBJ1-1; a weak D match, TRBD1 (5 bases). Germline loops: CDR1 SGHRS, CDR2 YFSETQ. Trimming removed 4 bases at V and 2 bases at J, with 9 bases between. CDR3 length equals 13 residues. The CDR3 loop is CASSIQGNTEAFF. CDR3 bases: TGCGCCAGCAGCATCCAGGGAAACACTGAAGCTTTCTTT.

This chain uses TRBV30 with TRBJ1-5; weak D call: TRBD1 (5 bases). CDR3 size: 15 residues. The germline V and J ends were trimmed by 1 base and 2 bases, with 12 bases remaining between them. The V gene's germline CDR1 is GTSNPN and CDR2 SVGIG (reference sequence). The CDR3, as DNA: TGTGCCTGGAGTGCCACAGGTACAGGCAATCAGCCCCAGCATTTT. It translates to CAWSATGTGNQPQHF.

The rearrangement uses TRBV5-1 and TRBJ2-3; 14 bases align to TRBD2. The CDR3 totals 14 residues. Germline-derived CDR1 and CDR2 are SGHRS and YFSETQ. Losses at the gene ends were 6 bases for V and 4 bases for J; bases not matched to a gene: 1. The CDR3 spells CASKTSGGADTQYF. Here the CDR3 DNA reads TGCGCCAGCAAGACTAGCGGGGGGGCAGATACGCAGTATTTT.

In this sample, this clone turned up once. The chain links TRBV5-1 to TRBJ1-1; 7 nucleotides align to TRBD1. This CDR3 has 16 amino acids. V was clipped by 1 base and J by 3 bases; unmatched bases: 9. Germline V CDR1 and CDR2: SGHRS, YFSETQ. CDR3 DNA sequence: TGCGCCAGCAGCTTGCCCAGGACAGGTTGGGACACTGAAGCTTTCTTT. It encodes CASSLPRTGWDTEAFF.

This clone was counted between two and nine times. The chain couples TRBV9 to TRBJ1-2, with D possibly being TRBD1 (5 bases). Germline V CDR1 and CDR2: SGDLS, YYNGEE. The CDR3 contains 16 residues. V lost 3 bases and J lost 3, with 18 bases in between. CDR3 in amino acids: CASSDTDSGSYYGYTF. As DNA, the CDR3 is TGTGCCAGCAGCGATACCGACAGTGGGTCATACTATGGCTACACCTTC.

V usage is TRBV10-3 and J usage is TRBJ2-3; D remains ambiguous. The CDR3 consists of 15 residues. Trimming stripped 2 bases from V and 2 bases from J, with 11 bases between. Germline-derived CDR1 and CDR2 are ENHRY and SYGVKD. CDR3 nucleotide sequence: TGTGCCATCAGTGAGCTAGAGACCCTCACAGATACGCAGTATTTT. This encodes CAISELETLTDTQYF.

This clone appeared once. V and J are TRBV27 and TRBJ2-5; TRBD1 matches 7 bases. Germline CDR1 is MNHEY and CDR2 is SMNVEV (reference sequence). The CDR3 spans 15 residues. Trimming removed 4 bases from V and 2 bases from J; junction bases left unmatched: 7. The CDR3: CASSWNRGYQETQYF. In nucleotides, the CDR3 is TGTGCCAGCAGTTGGAACAGGGGCTATCAAGAGACCCAGTACTTC.

The chain combines TRBV4-2 with TRBJ1-5, with D possibly TRBD1 on 5 matching bases. This CDR3 is built from 15 residues. V was trimmed by 0 bases and J by 7 bases, leaving 13 bases between them. Germline lookup yields CDR1 LGHNA and CDR2 YNFKEQ. CDR3 protein: CASSQEAGQGQPQHF. In DNA, the CDR3 is TGTGCCAGCAGCCAAGAAGCAGGGCAAGGCCAGCCCCAGCATTTT.

The rearrangement links TRBV7-3 to TRBJ1-2, with TRBD1 identical over 9 bases. Losses at the gene ends were 1 base for V and 6 bases for J; bases not matched to a gene: 6. The germline gives CDR1 SGHTA, CDR2 FQGTGA. This CDR3 region has 15 residues. The CDR3 sequence: CASSLNGQGIDGYTF. CDR3 DNA: TGTGCCAGCAGCTTAAACGGACAGGGGATAGATGGCTACACCTTC.

The table lists this clone with many counts. The chain carries TRBV12-5 and TRBJ1-1, with unresolved D. The CDR3 is made up of 13 amino acids. Germline CDR1 and CDR2: LGHNT and FRNRAP. Trimming took 1 base from V and 5 from J, leaving 8 bases between them. CDR3 coding DNA: TGTGCTAGTGGTTTGGACGGTTGGACTGAAGCTTTCTTT. The encoded protein is CASGLDGWTEAFF.

This chain uses TRBV2 with TRBJ1-5; 8 positions match TRBD1. This CDR3 is built from 14 residues. Germline CDR1 SNHLY, CDR2 FYNNEI. V trimming: 6 bases; J trimming: 2 bases; junction bases outside the gene matches: 3. The CDR3 loop is CASRKQGGNQPQHF. DNA for the CDR3: TGTGCCAGCAGGAAACAGGGGGGCAATCAGCCCCAGCATTTT. Drawing the rest from reference TRBV2 and TRBJ1-5, the complete variable domain is EPEVTQTPSHQVTQMGQEVILRCVPISNHLYFYWYRQILGQKVEFLVSFYNNEISEKSEIFDDQFSVERPDGSNFTLKIRSTKLEDSAMYFCASRKQGGNQPQHFGDGTRLSIL.

The chain links TRBV5-8 to TRBJ2-2; possibly TRBD1 for D (7 bases). This CDR3 region has 17 residues. V was pared by 3 bases and J by 4 bases, with 19 bases between. Germline V gene lookup returns CDR1 SGHTS and CDR2 YDEGEE. In nucleotides, the CDR3 is TGTGCCAGCAGCTGGGGGGTACAGGGGCTGAGCACCGGGGAGCTGTTTTTT. Its protein is CASSWGVQGLSTGELFF.

This clone was seen only once. The chain uses TRBV9 and TRBJ2-2; possible D gene TRBD2, 5 bases. The germline V gene encodes CDR1 SGDLS and CDR2 YYNGEE. The V gene lost 0 bases and the J gene lost 5 bases, with 8 bases spanning the gap. This CDR3 has 14 residues. The CDR3 loop reads CASSVDGGTGELFF. CDR3 coding DNA: TGTGCCAGCAGCGTAGACGGAGGAACCGGGGAGCTGTTTTTT.

The V call is TRBV11-3, the J call TRBJ2-3; 11 bases line up with TRBD2. CDR3 length: 16 residues. The germline CDR1 and CDR2 sequences are SGHNT and YENEEA. The V segment lost 4 bases and the J segment 4 bases; nucleotides outside the gene matches: 7. CDR3 sequence (DNA): TGTGCCAGCAGCTCCGGTAGCGGGAGGGGGGCAGATACGCAGTATTTT. Protein sequence: CASSSGSGRGADTQYF.

The chain uses TRBV7-2 and TRBJ1-6; maybe TRBD1 (6 bases). Deletions cut 6 bases from V and 7 bases from J, with 13 bases between. The length of the CDR3 is 14 residues. Germline assignment: CDR1 SGHTA and CDR2 FQGNSA. The DNA of the CDR3 is TGTGCCAGCAGTCGACAGGTTCTGAATTCACCCCTCCACTTT. Its protein is CASSRQVLNSPLHF.

J is TRBJ2-3 and V is TRBV30, with D possibly matching TRBD1 (6 bases). V dropped 1 base and J dropped 4 bases, with 15 bases sitting between them. CDR1 is GTSNPN, CDR2 SVGIG, per germline (reference sequence). This CDR3 contains 15 residues. The chain's CDR3 is CAWSGGQGIADTQYF. The CDR3 region has the DNA TGTGCCTGGAGTGGGGGGCAGGGTATCGCAGATACGCAGTATTTT.

This chain links TRBV4-3 with TRBJ2-2, with TRBD1 matching 9 bases. The CDR3 contains 15 residues. After removal of 4 bases from V and 4 bases from J, the junction contained 4 bases not matched to a gene. Germline CDR1 and CDR2: LGHNA and YSLEER. CDR3 residues: CASSLQGAGTGELFF. For the CDR3, the DNA is TGCGCCAGCAGCCTACAGGGGGCGGGCACCGGGGAGCTGTTTTTT.

This clone was seen a single time. This chain uses TRBV7-2 with TRBJ1-2, with TRBD1 matching 9 bases. Germline CDR1 SGHTA, CDR2 FQGNSA. The CDR3 has 13 residues. Losses at the gene ends were 6 bases for V and 4 bases for J; bases not matched to a gene: 3. The CDR3 here is CASRQGAAYGYTF. The CDR3 DNA follows: TGTGCCAGCAGACAGGGGGCGGCCTATGGCTACACCTTC.

In its sample, this clone was seen once. This chain links TRBV3-1 (or the pseudogene TRBV3-2) with TRBJ1-4; TRBD1 might be the D (5 bases). This CDR3 is 16 amino acids long. Deletions cut 0 bases from V and 7 bases from J, with 15 bases between. Germline V CDR1 and CDR2: LGHDT, YNNKEL (reference sequence). The CDR3 protein is CASSQDLEGMSEKLFF. The CDR3 DNA follows: TGTGCCAGCAGCCAAGATCTGGAGGGGATGAGTGAAAAACTGTTTTTT.

The chain joins TRBV7-2 to TRBJ1-3; TRBD1 is a possible D gene (5 bases). The length of the CDR3 is 13 residues. In germline, CDR1 is SGHTA, CDR2 FQGNSA. The V gene lost 3 bases and the J gene lost 3 bases, with 6 bases spanning the gap. The CDR3 coding sequence is TGTGCCAGCAGCTTGACAGTTGGAAACACCATATATTTT. Translation gives CASSLTVGNTIYF.